The text below deals with one T cell receptor beta chain. No antigen is known for it. The record originates from a study of T cell responses to AZD1222 COVID-19 vaccine. Points from the study as a whole: Repertoires were sampled only after the peak T cell response.

Germline V CDR1 and CDR2: LNHDA, SQIVND (reference sequence). This CDR3 has 18 amino acids. The V end lost 11 bases, the J end lost 2 bases, and 28 bases lay between the germline ends. Data came from immunoSEQ multiplex PCR; TCRdb stores just in-frame clones and leaves some out. The sample records 95,000 to 150,000 clones, about nine tenths being singletons. The TCR was taken from an adult in good health. The input for sequencing was peripheral blood, taken on day 0 of MenACWY control vaccination. The gene calls are TRBV19 and TRBJ1-5; TRBD1 is a possible D gene (6 bases). The CDR3 nucleotides read TGTGCCTGTTGTAGGGGGGACTGGGGGTGGGTAGGCAATCAGCCCCAGCATTTT. Translation: CACCRGDWGWVGNQPQHF.